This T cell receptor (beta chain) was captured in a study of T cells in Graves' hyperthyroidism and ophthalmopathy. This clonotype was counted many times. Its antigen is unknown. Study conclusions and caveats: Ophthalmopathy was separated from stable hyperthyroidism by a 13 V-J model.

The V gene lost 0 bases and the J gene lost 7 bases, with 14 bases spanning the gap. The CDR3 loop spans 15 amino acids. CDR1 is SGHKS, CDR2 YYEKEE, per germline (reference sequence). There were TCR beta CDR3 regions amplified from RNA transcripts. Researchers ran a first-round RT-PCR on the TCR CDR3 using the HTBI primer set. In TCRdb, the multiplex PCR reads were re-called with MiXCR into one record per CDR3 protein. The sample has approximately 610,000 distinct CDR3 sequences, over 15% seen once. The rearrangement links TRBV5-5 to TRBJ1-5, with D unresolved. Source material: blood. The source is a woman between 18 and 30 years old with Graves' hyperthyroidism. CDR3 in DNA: TGTGCCAGCAGCTTGGATTTGGGTATGGGGCAGCCCCAGCATTTT. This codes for CASSLDLGMGQPQHF.